These 15 T cell receptor beta chains originate from one sample sequenced in a study of TET2 disruption in CD19-targeted CAR T cells. The treatment here: autologous CTL019 cells: CD19 CAR with 4-1BB and CD3 zeta domains. The antigens these receptors bind are not known. Here immunoSEQ multiplex PCR was the method, and the copy in TCRdb shows in-frame clones only, minus some. The sample has under 30,000 clones, and its top ten clones hold under 2.5%. The sequencing here drew on CD8- CAR+ T cells sorted from cultured blood T cells, taken for CD19 CAR T cell therapy. Stated subset: CD8-negative CAR-positive T cells from the infusion product. These receptor sequences come from a man aged 70-80 years with chronic lymphocytic leukemia.

Concerning this clone: Compared with germline, one end of the junction differs, possibly owing to a read error. The read ends 3 residues before the CDR3 terminus; that terminus is restored from the germline J gene. J is TRBJ1-4 and V is TRBV6-1, with a possible D match to TRBD1 (5 bases). In germline, CDR1 is MNHNS, CDR2 SASEGT. CDR3 length equals 15 residues. The CDR3 sequence: CASREVRATNEKLFF. The sequenced CDR3 bases are TGTGCCAGCAGAGAAGTCAGGGCAACTAATGAAAAA.

To note about this clone: The read ends 3 residues before the CDR3 terminus; that terminus is restored from the germline J gene. The V gene is TRBV11-1, the J gene TRBJ1-1; TRBD1 agrees at 7 bases. Germline V gene sequence: CDR1 SGHAT, CDR2 FQDESV (reference sequence). The CDR3 loop spans 14 amino acids. Unmatched junction bases numbered 4, after V lost 5 bases and J lost 1 base. Here the CDR3 reads CASSPGQTNTEAFF. Partial CDR3 DNA: TGTGCCAGCAGCCCGGGACAGACGAACACTGAA.

With regard to this clone: The CDR3 end falls 3 residues outside the read, so it is completed with the germline J gene. The chain links TRBV12-3 or TRBV12-4 to TRBJ2-7; maybe TRBD2 (7 bases). The CDR3 is 14 amino acids. V gave up 0 bases and J gave up 4 bases, with 10 bases separating them. The DNA read from the CDR3 is TGTGCCAGCAGTTTAGCGGGGGGGCTATACGAG. It specifies CASSLAGGLYE. In full, the CDR3 reads CASSLAGGLYEQYF.

A remark on this clone: The read ends 3 residues early relative to the CDR3; the germline J gene fills the gap. V gene TRBV5-1 combines with J gene TRBJ1-1; D gene ambiguous. V lost 0 bases and J lost 0, with 9 bases in between. Germline CDR1 is SGHRS and CDR2 is YFSETQ. The CDR3 has 15 amino acids. CDR3 amino acids: CASSLVAGLNTEAFF. CDR3 bases read: TGCGCCAGCAGCTTGGTGGCGGGATTGAACACTGAA. Full variable domain (remainder filled in from reference TRBV5-1 and TRBJ1-1): KAGVTQTPRYLIKTRGQQVTLSCSPISGHRSVSWYQQTPGQGLQFLFEYFSETQRNKGNFPGRFSGRQFSNSRSEMNVSTLELGDSALYLCASSLVAGLNTEAFFGQGTRLTVV.

By frequency, this clone is medium-sized (0.01 to 0.1%). Read coverage stops 3 residues before the CDR3 terminus; the germline J gene supplies the remainder. This chain joins TRBV19 and TRBJ2-3; 7 bases map to TRBD1. The V segment lost 6 bases and the J segment 5 bases; nucleotides outside the gene matches: 8. The CDR3 sequence is 14 residues long. From germline, CDR1 is LNHDA and CDR2 SQIVND (reference sequence). The sequenced part of the CDR3 DNA is TGTGCCAGTAGCCGCCGGGGACAGCTAGATACG. The encoded protein is CASSRRGQLDT. The full CDR3 sequence reads CASSRRGQLDTQYF. Together with reference TRBV19 and TRBJ2-3, the CDR3 gives the full variable domain: DGGITQSPKYLFRKEGQNVTLSCEQNLNHDAMYWYRQDPGQGLRLIYYSQIVNDFQKGDIAEGYSVSREKKESFPLTVTSAQKNPTAFYLCASSRRGQLDTQYFGPGTRLTVL.

As to this clone: The read ends 3 residues shy of where the CDR3 ends; the end is completed using the germline J gene. V gene TRBV5-1 combines with J gene TRBJ2-1, with TRBD2 identical over 14 bases. This CDR3 has 15 residues. Trimming cost V 2 bases and J 7 bases; bases outside gene matches: 2. Per the germline V gene, CDR1 is SGHRS and CDR2 is YFSETQ. Incomplete CDR3 DNA: TGCGCCAGCAGCTTCAGGACTAGCGGGGGGAATGAG. It is translated as CASSFRTSGGNE. Given in full, the CDR3 is CASSFRTSGGNEQFF. Drawing the rest from reference TRBV5-1 and TRBJ2-1, the complete variable domain is KAGVTQTPRYLIKTRGQQVTLSCSPISGHRSVSWYQQTPGQGLQFLFEYFSETQRNKGNFPGRFSGRQFSNSRSEMNVSTLELGDSALYLCASSFRTSGGNEQFFGPGTRLTVL.

This clone is called medium-sized based on its frequency. Sequencing ends 3 residues short of the CDR3 end; the germline J gene provides the rest. The rearrangement links TRBV5-6 to TRBJ2-1; D is perhaps TRBD2 (6 bases). This CDR3 spans 14 amino acids. V shed 6 bases and J shed 9 bases, with 19 bases lying between them. Germline-derived CDR1 and CDR2 are SGHDT and YYEEEE. The CDR3 DNA, read in part, is TGTGCCAGCACCTCAGGGTATAGAGCGGGTGAG. This encodes CASTSGYRAGE. Given in full, the CDR3 is CASTSGYRAGEQFF.

About this clone itself: The read stops 3 residues short of the end of the CDR3; the missing end is completed from the germline J gene. This chain connects TRBV20-1 to TRBJ1-2; D unresolved. Trimming shortened V by 1 base and J by 4 bases, and 13 bases separated the two germline ends. The CDR3 loop spans 14 amino acids. Germline CDR1 is DFQATT and CDR2 is SNEGSKA (reference sequence). The CDR3 sequence: CSARVPRVGYGYTF. The sequenced CDR3 bases are TGCAGTGCTAGAGTTCCCCGGGTCGGCTATGGC.

In regard to this clone: The CDR3 extends 3 residues past the end of the read, so its final part is completed from the germline J gene. This chain links TRBV19 with TRBJ2-7; no firm D call. The CDR3 is made up of 14 amino acids. CDR1 and CDR2 from the germline V gene are LNHDA and SQIVND (reference sequence). V lost 3 bases to trimming and J lost 1 base, with 10 bases between them. The chain's CDR3 is CASSITQTSYEQYF. The CDR3 bases that were read are TGTGCCAGTAGTATTACCCAGACTTCCTACGAG. The full variable domain, completed using reference TRBV19 and TRBJ2-7, is DGGITQSPKYLFRKEGQNVTLSCEQNLNHDAMYWYRQDPGQGLRLIYYSQIVNDFQKGDIAEGYSVSREKKESFPLTVTSAQKNPTAFYLCASSITQTSYEQYFGPGTRLTVT.

A word on this clone: The missing CDR3 end, 3 residues past where the read stops, is filled in from the germline J gene. The gene calls are TRBV11-1 and TRBJ2-7; 10 positions agree with TRBD1. Germline lookup yields CDR1 SGHAT and CDR2 FQDESV (reference sequence). The CDR3 has 14 amino acids. Trimming at V came to 5 bases and at J to 5 bases, leaving 6 bases not matched to a gene. CDR3 in amino acids: CASSPRTGGDEQYF. CDR3 bases read: TGTGCCAGCAGCCCGCGGACAGGGGGAGACGAG.

A note on this clone: The read ends 3 residues before the CDR3 terminus; that terminus is restored from the germline J gene. The same CDR3 is also encoded by other DNA sequences in this sample. V is TRBV7-2 and J is TRBJ1-5; the D gene is possibly TRBD1 (6 bases). Per the germline V gene, CDR1 is SGHTA and CDR2 is FQGNSA. The CDR3 runs 15 residues. Trimming pared 5 bases from V and 4 bases from J, leaving 15 bases between. The DNA read from the CDR3 is TGTGCCAGCAGCGCTCGGTGGGGGCAGAATCAGCCC. This codes for CASSARWGQNQP. The whole CDR3 protein is CASSARWGQNQPQHF.

Of note for this clone: The read is 3 residues too short to cover the CDR3 end, so that end is filled in from the germline J gene. The chain employs TRBV12-3 or TRBV12-4 and TRBJ2-1; 12 bases align to TRBD2. The CDR3 is 18 residues long. Unmatched junction bases numbered 9, after V lost 2 bases and J lost 4 bases. The covered CDR3 bases are TGTGCCAGCAGTTTAAACCCCCTTCTAGCGGGGGGGTACAATGAG. Translated: CASSLNPLLAGGYNE. The CDR3 as a whole reads CASSLNPLLAGGYNEQFF.

Remarks on this clone: The missing CDR3 end, 3 residues past where the read stops, is filled in from the germline J gene. The J gene is TRBJ2-5, the V gene TRBV12-3 or TRBV12-4; D remains unclear. CDR3 size: 12 residues. The ends were cut back, 7 bases at V and 4 bases at J, with 10 bases in the middle. The sequenced CDR3 bases are TGTGCCAGCAACCAGAACCGAGAGACC. Protein product: CASNQNRET. The whole CDR3 region reads CASNQNRETQYF.

On this clone itself: The read stops 3 residues short of the end of the CDR3; the missing end is completed from the germline J gene. This sequence joins TRBV5-6 and TRBJ2-3; 9 nucleotides agree with TRBD2. The CDR3 runs 14 residues. Germline V gene data show CDR1 as SGHDT and CDR2 as YYEEEE. This CDR3 is CASSTGTSWETQYF. Incomplete CDR3 DNA: TGTGCCAGCAGCACCGGGACTAGCTGGGAAACG.

About this clone itself: Coverage ceases 3 residues before the CDR3 finishes, and the germline J gene fills in the end. The genes are TRBV20-1 and TRBJ2-7; TRBD1 agrees at 7 bases. Germline CDR1 DFQATT, CDR2 SNEGSKA (reference sequence). The J segment lost 0 bases and the V segment lost 3 bases, leaving 8 bases of the junction unmatched. The CDR3 consists of 15 residues. The CDR3 reads CSARGDRAYSYEQYF. Incomplete CDR3 DNA: TGCAGTGCTAGGGGTGACAGGGCATACTCCTACGAG.